The sample holds one count of the clone carrying this T cell receptor (beta chain). Its antigen is unknown. The junction shows a germline mismatch at one end, possibly a read error. The template used for profiling TCR beta VDJ and CDR3 was genomic DNA. Each CDR3 protein is one row after TCRdb ran MiXCR on the reads. Of approximately 380,000 distinct CDR3 sequences in the sample, just under 70% were seen once. The CDR3 covers 14 residues. The germline V gene has CDR1 SGHTA and CDR2 FQGNSA. This entry comes from a study of CD8+CD57+ T cells in acquired aplastic anemia. For the study at large: Sorted CD4+ and CD8+ cell DNA averaged 3.2 ug. Healthy CD8+ samples averaged about 11.0 million reads.

Study results and limitations: Patients and controls were found to share some 30 CD8+ CDR3 sequences. Patient and control CD8+ Simpson's diversity was not significantly different.

This chain links TRBV7-2 with TRBJ1-6; no definite D call. Sequenced input: sorted CD4+, CD8+, or CD8+CD57+ T cells (not recorded which) from PBMCs. This receptor was obtained from a human donor in good health, serving as a control. CDR3 in amino acids: CASSPALRHSYEQF. CDR3 nucleotides: TGTGCCAGCAGCCCCGCCCTACGCCACTCCTACGAGCAGTTT. The variable domain in full, completed from reference TRBV7-2 and TRBJ1-6, reads GAGVSQSPSNKVTEKGKDVELRCDPISGHTALYWYRQSLGQGLEFLIYFQGNSAPDKSGLPSDRFSAERTGGSVSTLTIQRTQQEDSAVYLCASSPALRHSYEQFGNGTRLTVT.